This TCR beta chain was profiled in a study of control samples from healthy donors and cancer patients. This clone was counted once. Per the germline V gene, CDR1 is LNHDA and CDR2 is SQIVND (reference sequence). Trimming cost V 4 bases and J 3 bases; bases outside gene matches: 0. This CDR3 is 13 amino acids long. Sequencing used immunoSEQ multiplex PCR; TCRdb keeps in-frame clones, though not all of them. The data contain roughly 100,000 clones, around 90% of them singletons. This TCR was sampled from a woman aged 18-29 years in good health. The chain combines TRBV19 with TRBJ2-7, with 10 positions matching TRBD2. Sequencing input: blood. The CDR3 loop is CASSKREGYEQYF. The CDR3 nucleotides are TGTGCCAGTAGTAAGCGGGAGGGCTACGAGCAGTACTTC.